The 32 T cell receptor beta chains listed next were all sequenced from one sample in a study of monozygotic twins with inflammatory bowel disease. TCRdb processed the 5' RACE reads again and assigns one entry to each CDR3 protein, with no DNA. In total, the table holds some 160,000 distinct CDR3 sequences. Sequencing used blood. The receptor source for this set is a human donor with ulcerative colitis or Crohn's disease, or a healthy co-twin of an affected twin (not recorded which).

This chain connects TRBV18 to TRBJ1-2; TCRdb lists TRBD1, though no DNA is available to test this call. Germline V CDR1 and CDR2: KGHSH, LQKENI. CDR3 length: 13 amino acids. CDR3 sequence reads: CASYSDSNYGYTF.

The chain combines TRBV15 with TRBJ1-1; TCRdb selects TRBD1, and the lack of DNA leaves this call unchecked. Germline CDR1 reads LNHNV; CDR2 reads YYDKDF (reference sequence). The CDR3 spans 15 residues. CDR3 residues: CATSSIRGPGTEAFF.

V gene TRBV19 combines with J gene TRBJ1-2; the TRBD1 assignment by TCRdb is unverifiable without DNA. The CDR3 length is 15 residues. Germline-derived CDR1 and CDR2 are LNHDA and SQIVND (reference sequence). The CDR3 reads CASSALGQGVDGYTF.

The gene calls are TRBV6-1 and TRBJ1-2; TCRdb picks TRBD1, but there is no DNA to check that call. This CDR3 has 14 amino acids. Germline CDR1 reads MNHNS; CDR2 reads SASEGT. CDR3 sequence reads: CASTGGGGGDGYTF.

This chain connects TRBV7-6 to TRBJ2-5; lacking DNA, the TRBD1 call made by TCRdb goes unchecked. Germline values: CDR1 SGHVS, CDR2 FNYEAQ. There are 14 residues in the CDR3. CDR3 in amino acids: CASSGRGRQETQYF.

The chain couples TRBV11-2 to TRBJ2-3; TCRdb lists TRBD2, though no DNA is available to test this call. The CDR3 totals 11 residues. In germline, CDR1 is SGHAT, CDR2 FQNNGV. The CDR3 sequence: CASTSGSTQYF.

V and J are TRBV14 and TRBJ2-7. The CDR3 totals 12 residues. Germline loops: CDR1 SGHDN, CDR2 FVKESK. The CDR3 is CASSHVSYEQYF.

The gene calls are TRBV7-2 and TRBJ2-2; absent DNA, TCRdb's TRBD1 call cannot be checked. This CDR3 contains 12 residues. Germline values: CDR1 SGHTA, CDR2 FQGNSA. CDR3: CASEQGSGELFF.

CDR3 loop: CATSDFSGQGYTDTQYF. V is TRBV24-1 and J is TRBJ2-3; TCRdb's D call of TRBD1 is untestable without DNA. This CDR3 is 17 amino acids long. CDR1 KGHDR and CDR2 SFDVKD come from the germline V gene.

The chain recombines TRBV3-1 with TRBJ1-5. Looked up from germline, CDR1 is LGHDT and CDR2 is YNNKEL (reference sequence). This CDR3 is 14 amino acids long. The CDR3 protein is CASSPVTGGQPQHF.

The rearrangement links TRBV6-5 to TRBJ2-5. CDR3 length: 14 residues. The germline V gene has CDR1 MNHEY and CDR2 SVGAGI. The CDR3 region is CASSYGTLQETQYF.

J is TRBJ2-7 and V is TRBV2. The V gene's germline CDR1 is SNHLY and CDR2 FYNNEI. The CDR3 covers 11 residues. The CDR3 spells CASSEATRGYF.

The chain employs TRBV29-1 and TRBJ2-4; TCRdb indicates TRBD2, and absent DNA this call remains unverified. Germline CDR1 SQVTM, CDR2 ANQGSEA. This CDR3 spans 14 amino acids. Here the CDR3 reads CSVILLAGENIQYF.

CDR3 in amino acids: CASSLEPGGDQNTEAFF. The rearrangement joins TRBV11-2 to TRBJ1-1; TCRdb outputs TRBD1, but without DNA this stays unchecked. The CDR3 has 17 residues. The germline gives CDR1 SGHAT, CDR2 FQNNGV.

The chain employs TRBV5-8 and TRBJ1-1; TCRdb indicates TRBD1, and absent DNA this call remains unverified. Germline assignment: CDR1 SGHTS and CDR2 YDEGEE. The CDR3 loop spans 15 amino acids. CDR3 in amino acids: CASSLMGRGDTEAFF.

J is TRBJ2-7 and V is TRBV7-2; lacking DNA, the TRBD1 call made by TCRdb goes unchecked. The CDR3 contains 17 residues. Germline lookup yields CDR1 SGHTA and CDR2 FQGNSA. The CDR3 is CASSILPPGGIPYEQYF.

The rearrangement joins TRBV5-6 to TRBJ1-5. The germline CDR1 and CDR2 sequences are SGHDT and YYEEEE. This CDR3 contains 13 residues. The CDR3 sequence is CASSLGAHQPQHF.

The J gene is TRBJ2-5, the V gene TRBV6-1; TCRdb reports TRBD2, a call that lacks DNA to check it against. Germline V gene sequence: CDR1 MNHNS, CDR2 SASEGT. This CDR3 is built from 14 residues. The CDR3 is CASSGLAGWETQYF.

The chain has TRBV27 and TRBJ2-7; TCRdb selects TRBD1, and the lack of DNA leaves this call unchecked. CDR3 length equals 13 residues. Looked up from germline, CDR1 is MNHEY and CDR2 is SMNVEV (reference sequence). The CDR3 region is CASSVDRHYEQYF.

The V and J genes are TRBV6-5 and TRBJ2-1. CDR1 MNHEY and CDR2 SVGAGI come from the germline V gene. This CDR3 has 16 amino acids. The CDR3 spells CASSYSIRGAYNEQFF.

The chain has TRBV28 and TRBJ1-2; TCRdb designates TRBD1, a call that cannot be tested without DNA. The CDR3 spans 19 residues. CDR1 is MDHEN and CDR2 is SYDVKM in the germline V gene. CDR3 residues: CASNAEVLGQGASNYGYTF.

This chain joins TRBV7-6 and TRBJ1-5; the TCRdb D gene call, TRBD1, has no DNA to confirm it. This CDR3 is built from 15 residues. Germline V gives CDR1 SGHVS, CDR2 FNYEAQ. The CDR3 loop is CASSPGTGGIGPQHF.

CDR3 loop: CSAADGAYEQYF. V gene TRBV20-1 combines with J gene TRBJ2-7. The CDR3 consists of 12 residues. CDR1 is DFQATT, CDR2 SNEGSKA, per germline (reference sequence).

The CDR3 region is CASSPSGRAADTQYF. The V and J genes are TRBV4-3 and TRBJ2-3; TCRdb proposes TRBD2, but this gene call is untestable without DNA. The CDR3 is 15 residues long. Germline-derived CDR1 and CDR2 are LGHNA and YSLEER.

V is TRBV2 and J is TRBJ1-6. CDR1 and CDR2 (germline): SNHLY, FYNNEI. The CDR3 is 13 amino acids. The CDR3 region is CASSEGTAQRRVF.

This rearrangement joins TRBV9 to TRBJ2-3. Per the germline V gene, CDR1 is SGDLS and CDR2 is YYNGEE. The CDR3 extends over 15 amino acids. The chain's CDR3 is CASSVSGLRTDTQYF.

V is TRBV19 and J is TRBJ2-1; checking the TCRdb D call of TRBD2 is not possible without DNA. Germline V CDR1 and CDR2: LNHDA, SQIVND (reference sequence). This CDR3 has 16 amino acids. The CDR3 is CASSILLAGGPGEQFF. Full variable domain (remainder filled in from reference TRBV19 and TRBJ2-1): DGGITQSPKYLFRKEGQNVTLSCEQNLNHDAMYWYRQDPGQGLRLIYYSQIVNDFQKGDIAEGYSVSREKKESFPLTVTSAQKNPTAFYLCASSILLAGGPGEQFFGPGTRLTVL.

V and J are TRBV7-9 and TRBJ2-5. CDR3 length: 14 residues. Germline V gives CDR1 SEHNR, CDR2 FQNEAQ (reference sequence). CDR3 residues: CASSFASYKETQYF.

This chain joins TRBV6-5 and TRBJ1-3. The CDR3 sequence is 15 residues long. Germline V gene lookup returns CDR1 MNHEY and CDR2 SVGAGI. CDR3 sequence reads: CASSYPSLSGNTIYF.

The V call is TRBV20-1, the J call TRBJ1-2. The CDR3 totals 16 residues. The germline V gene encodes CDR1 DFQATT and CDR2 SNEGSKA (reference sequence). The CDR3 loop is CSAIHPPGGLPYGYTF.

The chain recombines TRBV6-2 or TRBV6-3 with TRBJ2-1; TCRdb indicates TRBD1, and absent DNA this call remains unverified. The CDR3 consists of 16 residues. Germline-derived CDR1 and CDR2 are MNHEY and SVGEGT. CDR3 sequence reads: CASSYSTGNRRDEQFF.

CDR3: CASSFRTRFETQYF. This chain joins TRBV11-2 and TRBJ2-5; absent DNA, TCRdb's TRBD2 call cannot be checked. This CDR3 is built from 14 residues. Looked up from germline, CDR1 is SGHAT and CDR2 is FQNNGV.